The 16 T cell receptor beta chains given below trace back to one sample, sequenced in a study of human T cells and chemical hapten exposure. TCRdb itself ran the RACE reads through MiXCR, one entry per CDR3 protein. The sample carries approximately 340,000 distinct CDR3 sequences, under 9% recorded once. Time point given: patch test 1, 2 weeks after DPC sensitization. Regarding treatment: therapeutic diphenylcyclopropenone sensitization with weekly scalp DPC. The sample was whole blood, taken in connection with sensitization to the hapten diphenylcyclopropenone (DPC). The receptors originated from a young woman with alopecia areata. Some clones in this sample may be carry-over from other donors' samples.

The sample holds a few counts of this clonotype. The rearrangement uses TRBV4-3 and TRBJ1-4; 8 nucleotides align to TRBD1. CDR3 length: 15 residues. The germline CDR1 and CDR2 sequences are LGHNA and YSLEER. V lost 3 bases and J lost 4; bases outside the gene matches: 4. CDR3: CASSHRTGFNEKLFF. The CDR3, as DNA: TGCGCCAGCAGCCACCGGACAGGGTTTAATGAAAAACTGTTTTTT.

This clonotype was counted ten times or more. The V call is TRBV6-2 or TRBV6-3, the J call TRBJ2-2; 10 nucleotides line up with TRBD1. Germline assignment: CDR1 MNHEY and CDR2 SVGEGT. The CDR3 is 15 amino acids. The ends lost 6 bases at V and 3 bases at J; junction bases unmatched: 4. The CDR3 loop is CASSPGTGDTGELFF. For the CDR3, the DNA is TGTGCCAGCAGCCCTGGGACAGGGGACACCGGGGAGCTGTTTTTT.

In its sample, this clonotype was seen many times. V usage is TRBV5-5 and J usage is TRBJ2-2; no definite D call. CDR3 length: 15 amino acids. Trimming left V 1 base short and J 3 bases short, with 10 bases between. Germline assignment: CDR1 SGHKS and CDR2 YYEKEE (reference sequence). In DNA form, the CDR3 reads TGTGCCAGCAGCTTGATGGGATTCGACACCGGGGAGCTGTTTTTT. This translates into CASSLMGFDTGELFF. Combining the CDR3 with reference TRBV5-5 and TRBJ2-2 gives the whole variable domain DAGVTQSPTHLIKTRGQQVTLRCSPISGHKSVSWYQQVLGQGPQFIFQYYEKEERGRGNFPDRFSARQFPNYSSELNVNALLLGDSALYLCASSLMGFDTGELFFGEGSRLTVL.

This clonotype was detected ten times or more. The chain links TRBV7-2 to TRBJ2-3, with D tentatively TRBD2 (6 bases). V lost 2 bases, J lost 0 bases, and 15 bases lay in between. The CDR3 is 17 amino acids. Germline V gene sequence: CDR1 SGHTA, CDR2 FQGNSA. CDR3 region: CASSLYSVAGSTDTQYF. DNA of the CDR3: TGTGCCAGCAGCTTATATTCAGTGGCGGGGAGCACAGATACGCAGTATTTT.

This clonotype was counted at least ten times. V and J are TRBV7-6 and TRBJ2-1; D might be TRBD1 or TRBD2, each matching 5 bases. The germline V gene has CDR1 SGHVS and CDR2 FNYEAQ. The CDR3 length is 15 residues. The V and J ends lost 3 bases and 5 bases respectively, with 14 bases between them. The CDR3 DNA reads TGTGCCAGCAGCTTCTTCAGGGACCAAAACAATGAGCAGTTCTTC. It yields the protein CASSFFRDQNNEQFF.

This clonotype was found many times. V is TRBV3-1 and J is TRBJ2-4; D gene uncertain. Trimming removed 4 bases at V and 4 bases at J, with 11 bases between. Germline values: CDR1 LGHDT, CDR2 YNNKEL (reference sequence). The CDR3 spans 14 residues. As DNA, the CDR3 is TGTGCCAGCAGCCTATCCCCTGAGAAAAACATTCAGTACTTC. Translating it yields CASSLSPEKNIQYF.

In this sample, this clonotype turned up many times. The chain couples TRBV12-3 or TRBV12-4 to TRBJ2-5, with a weak D call TRBD2 (6 bases). The CDR3 consists of 13 residues. Trimming took 2 bases from V and 5 from J, leaving 9 bases between them. The CDR3 sequence: CASSLRGMETQYF. The CDR3, as DNA: TGTGCCAGCAGTTTACGGGGGATGGAGACCCAGTACTTC.

This rearrangement joins TRBV27 to TRBJ1-2; 7 bases agree with TRBD1. With 6 bases clipped from V and 3 bases from J, the junction kept 13 bases outside the gene matches. The CDR3 spans 16 residues. In germline, CDR1 is MNHEY, CDR2 SMNVEV (reference sequence). For the CDR3, the DNA is TGTGCCAGCAGACCCCCCCAGGGTACAGGGGACTATGGCTACACCTTC. This encodes CASRPPQGTGDYGYTF.

This clonotype was seen at least ten times. The chain recombines TRBV2 with TRBJ1-2; no reliable D call. Germline V gene lookup returns CDR1 SNHLY and CDR2 FYNNEI. The V end lost 4 bases, the J end lost 3 bases, and 12 bases lay between the germline ends. The CDR3 extends over 14 amino acids. CDR3 nucleotide sequence: TGTGCCAGCAGTGCAGGAGGGTTTGACTATGGCTACACCTTC. This gives the protein CASSAGGFDYGYTF. Supplemented by reference TRBV2 and TRBJ1-2, the full variable domain reads EPEVTQTPSHQVTQMGQEVILRCVPISNHLYFYWYRQILGQKVEFLVSFYNNEISEKSEIFDDQFSVERPDGSNFTLKIRSTKLEDSAMYFCASSAGGFDYGYTFGSGTRLTVV.

This sequence joins TRBV7-9 and TRBJ1-2; the D is unclear. With 0 bases removed from V and 0 bases from J, the gap between germline ends came to 5 bases. CDR3 length: 14 residues. Germline CDR1 and CDR2: SEHNR and FQNEAQ (reference sequence). The CDR3, as DNA: TGTGCCAGCAGCTTAGCGCAGGCTAACTATGGCTACACCTTC. Protein sequence: CASSLAQANYGYTF. Supplemented by reference TRBV7-9 and TRBJ1-2, the full variable domain reads DTGVSQNPRHKITKRGQNVTFRCDPISEHNRLYWYRQTLGQGPEFLTYFQNEAQLEKSRLLSDRFSAERPKGSFSTLEIQRTEQGDSAMYLCASSLAQANYGYTFGSGTRLTVV.

The chain has TRBV7-2 and TRBJ2-5; D is undetermined. The CDR3 runs to 12 residues. Between the trimmed V and J ends, which lost 2 bases and 5 bases, there was a span of 6 bases. The germline CDR1 and CDR2 sequences are SGHTA and FQGNSA. CDR3 residues: CASSLPWETQYF. CDR3 in DNA: TGTGCCAGCAGCTTACCCTGGGAGACCCAGTACTTC. Supplemented by reference TRBV7-2 and TRBJ2-5, the full variable domain reads GAGVSQSPSNKVTEKGKDVELRCDPISGHTALYWYRQSLGQGLEFLIYFQGNSAPDKSGLPSDRFSAERTGGSVSTLTIQRTQQEDSAVYLCASSLPWETQYFGPGTRLLVL.

This clonotype is labeled as medium-sized. The rearrangement uses TRBV4-3 and TRBJ2-6; 14 bases fit TRBD2. The CDR3 has 24 residues. Trimming at V came to 1 base and at J to 0 bases, leaving 17 bases not matched to a gene. The germline V gene has CDR1 LGHNA and CDR2 YSLEER. The CDR3 nucleotides read TGCGCCAGCAGCCAAGGGCCCGGGACTAGCGGGGGTATCCCCTCAACCTCTGGGGCCAACGTCCTGACTTTC. It encodes CASSQGPGTSGGIPSTSGANVLTF.

This clonotype came up many times. This chain links TRBV4-3 with TRBJ2-1, with 8 positions matching TRBD2. The germline V gene encodes CDR1 LGHNA and CDR2 YSLEER. V trimming: 0 bases; J trimming: 8 bases; junction bases outside the gene matches: 3. There are 14 residues in the CDR3. The CDR3 DNA reads as TGCGCCAGCAGCCAAGAAAGCGGGGGCCATGAGCAGTTCTTC. Encoded protein: CASSQESGGHEQFF.

The chain employs TRBV5-1 and TRBJ1-1; D ambiguous. CDR1 is SGHRS and CDR2 is YFSETQ in the germline V gene. This CDR3 comprises 15 residues. Trimming removed 5 bases from V and 5 bases from J, with 19 bases in between. The CDR3 DNA reads as TGCGCCAGCAGTCGCAGACTTTCGGTAAGAACTGAAGCTTTCTTT. It specifies CASSRRLSVRTEAFF.

This clonotype was counted many times. The chain uses TRBV21-1 and TRBJ1-5; no check of the table's D call, TRBD1, against the DNA was made. TRBV21-1 has pseudogene status. This CDR3 has 16 residues. The CDR3 here is CASSPRDDSRGQPQHF. For the CDR3, the DNA is TGTGCCAGCAGCCCCCGGGATGACAGTCGTGGGCAGCCCCAGCATTTT.

The chain carries TRBV10-3 and TRBJ2-1, with D perhaps assigned TRBD1 or TRBD2 (5 bases each). The CDR3 sequence is 14 residues long. Germline V gene sequence: CDR1 ENHRY, CDR2 SYGVKD. The ends were cut back, 6 bases at V and 0 bases at J, with 9 bases in the middle. The CDR3 DNA reads TGTGCCATCAGGGACACTAGCTCCTACAATGAGCAGTTCTTC. Encoded protein: CAIRDTSSYNEQFF.